This paragraph covers one T cell receptor beta chain sequence. The antigen remains undetermined. This sample was taken from a study of Tregs in tolerant kidney transplant recipients. The CDR3 runs to 11 residues. Trimming took 4 bases from V and 10 from J, leaving 10 bases between them. CDR1 PRHDT and CDR2 FYEKMQ come from the germline V gene (reference sequence). Study outcomes and limitations: Few patients were studied, so findings need validation in larger groups. Expanding Tregs on activated donor B cells appeared to best identify donor-specific TCRbeta clones. Antigen-driven expansion was suggested because donor-specific Tregs expanded more than all Tregs in tolerant patients.

This table comes from immunoSEQ multiplex PCR, and its TCRdb copy is limited to in-frame clones, with some not included. This sample has nearly 50,000 clones; 89% occur once, and the top ten carry around 15%. Mixed chimerism was transient after nonmyeloablative marrow transplants from related graft donors. Thawed PBMCs were FACS-sorted into unstimulated CD4+CD25+CD127- regulatory T cells, CD4+CD25- non-regulatory cells, CD4 and CD8 cells. The sample here was CD8+ T cells from blood (PBMCs), taken 12 months after the transplant. The TCR originated in a human patient who received a combined kidney and bone marrow transplant. Some T cells may arise from the graft donor. V is TRBV13 and J is TRBJ1-2, with D maybe TRBD1 (6 bases). CDR3 region: CASSSAGVYTF. Here the CDR3 DNA reads TGTGCCAGCAGCTCCGCAGGGGTCTACACCTTC.